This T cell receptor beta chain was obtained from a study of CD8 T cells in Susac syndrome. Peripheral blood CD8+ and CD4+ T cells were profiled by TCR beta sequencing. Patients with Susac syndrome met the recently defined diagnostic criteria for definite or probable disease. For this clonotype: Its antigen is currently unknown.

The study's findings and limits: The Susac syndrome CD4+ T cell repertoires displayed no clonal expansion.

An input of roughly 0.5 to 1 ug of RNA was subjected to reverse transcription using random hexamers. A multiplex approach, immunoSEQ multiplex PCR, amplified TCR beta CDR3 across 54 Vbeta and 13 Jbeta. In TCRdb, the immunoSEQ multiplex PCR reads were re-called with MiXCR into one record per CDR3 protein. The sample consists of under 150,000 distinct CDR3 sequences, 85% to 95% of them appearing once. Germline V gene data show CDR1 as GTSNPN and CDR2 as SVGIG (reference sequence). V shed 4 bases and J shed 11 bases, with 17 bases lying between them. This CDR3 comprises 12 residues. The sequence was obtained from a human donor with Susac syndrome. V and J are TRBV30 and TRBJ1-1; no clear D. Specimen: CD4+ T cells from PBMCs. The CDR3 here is CAWNLRPPGAFF. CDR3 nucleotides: TGTGCCTGGAACCTTAGGCCGCCTGGGGCTTTCTTT.